This TCR beta chain is from a study of blood T cell repertoires in COVID-19. Study information: The United States, Italy and Spain provided the acute and convalescent COVID-19 samples. PBMCs, B-cell-depleted T cells, or T cells provided the cDNA or gDNA that made up the material.

The CDR3 consists of 15 residues. After removal of 1 base from V and 4 bases from J, the junction contained 3 bases not matched to a gene. Germline V gene data show CDR1 as MGHRA and CDR2 as YSYEKL. The protocol was immunoSEQ multiplex PCR, while the TCRdb copy is restricted to in-frame clones and leaves out a portion. In the table there are over 200,000 clones, roughly 89% of which are singletons. The study drew participants aged roughly 18 to 95 years from around 24 US areas. Sequencing was performed on PBMCs or T cells enriched from blood (not recorded which). The chain uses TRBV4-1 and TRBJ1-4; TRBD1 matches 7 bases. The receptor's source is a woman aged 25-40 years with acute COVID-19. CDR3 nucleotide sequence: TGCGCCAGCAGCCAAGGTCGACAGGGTAATGAAAAACTGTTTTTT. Encoded protein: CASSQGRQGNEKLFF.